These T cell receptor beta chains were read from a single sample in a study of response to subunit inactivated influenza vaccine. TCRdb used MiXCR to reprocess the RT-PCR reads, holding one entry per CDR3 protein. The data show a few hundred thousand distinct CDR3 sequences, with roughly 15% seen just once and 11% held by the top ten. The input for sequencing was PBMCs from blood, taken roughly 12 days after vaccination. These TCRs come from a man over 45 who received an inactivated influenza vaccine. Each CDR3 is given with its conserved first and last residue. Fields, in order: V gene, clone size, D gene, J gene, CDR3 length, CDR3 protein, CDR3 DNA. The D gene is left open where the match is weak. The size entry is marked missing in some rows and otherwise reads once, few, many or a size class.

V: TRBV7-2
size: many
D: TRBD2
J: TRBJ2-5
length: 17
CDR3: CASSGGTSGRAWKTQYF
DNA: TGTGCCAGCAGTGGAGGGACTAGCGGGAGGGCCTGGAAGACCCAGTACTTC

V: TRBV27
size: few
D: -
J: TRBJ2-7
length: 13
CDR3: CASSLSATYEQYF
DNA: TGTGCCAGCAGTTTAAGCGCCACCTACGAGCAGTACTTC

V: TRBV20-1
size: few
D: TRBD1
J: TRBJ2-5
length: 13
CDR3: CSGIGTGVETQYF
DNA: TGCAGTGGTATCGGGACAGGGGTAGAGACCCAGTACTTC

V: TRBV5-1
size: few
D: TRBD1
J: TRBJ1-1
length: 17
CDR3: CASSLGGQEVFGSEAFF
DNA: TGCGCCAGCAGCTTGGGGGGACAGGAAGTTTTCGGGTCCGAAGCTTTCTTT

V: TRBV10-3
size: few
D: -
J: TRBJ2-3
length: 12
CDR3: CTAGAKEDTQYF
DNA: TGTACGGCGGGGGCCAAGGAAGATACGCAGTATTTT

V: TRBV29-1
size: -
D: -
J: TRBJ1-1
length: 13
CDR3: CSVDWGSNTEAFF
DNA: TGCAGCGTTGATTGGGGGTCGAACACTGAAGCTTTCTTT

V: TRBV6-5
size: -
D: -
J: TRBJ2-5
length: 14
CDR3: CASSSGASVETQYF
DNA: TGTGCCAGCAGTTCCGGGGCTAGCGTTGAGACCCAGTACTTC

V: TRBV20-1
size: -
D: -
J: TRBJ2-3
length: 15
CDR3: CSAVPGLLQEDTQYF
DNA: TGCAGTGCTGTACCGGGACTTTTACAAGAAGATACGCAGTATTTT

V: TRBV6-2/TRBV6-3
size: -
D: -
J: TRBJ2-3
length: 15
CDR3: CASSYVEFSTDTQYF
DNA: TGTGCCAGCAGTTACGTGGAGTTTAGCACAGATACGCAGTATTTT

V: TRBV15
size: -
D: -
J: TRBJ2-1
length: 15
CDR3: CATTITEGSYNEQFF
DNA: TGTGCCACCACCATAACCGAAGGATCCTACAATGAGCAGTTCTTC

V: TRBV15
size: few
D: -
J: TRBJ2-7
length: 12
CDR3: CATSQLNGEQYF
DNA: TGTGCCACCAGCCAACTCAATGGCGAGCAGTACTTC

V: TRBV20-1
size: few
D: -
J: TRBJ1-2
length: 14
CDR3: CSAVKTVSNYGYTF
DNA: TGCAGTGCCGTAAAGACAGTCTCTAACTATGGCTACACCTTC

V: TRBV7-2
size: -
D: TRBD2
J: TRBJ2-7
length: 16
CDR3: CASSLVGLAGPYEQYF
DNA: TGTGCCAGCAGCTTAGTCGGGCTAGCGGGACCCTACGAGCAGTACTTC

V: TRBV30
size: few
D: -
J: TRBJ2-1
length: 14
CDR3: CAWSVTGSSYEQFF
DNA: TGTGCCTGGAGTGTAACCGGGAGTAGCTATGAGCAGTTCTTC

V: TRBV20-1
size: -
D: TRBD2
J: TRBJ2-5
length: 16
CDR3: CSASRLWTRVRETQYF
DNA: TGCAGTGCTAGTCGTTTATGGACTAGAGTTCGAGAGACCCAGTACTTC

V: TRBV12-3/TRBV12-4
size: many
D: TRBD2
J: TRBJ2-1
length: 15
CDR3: CASSLAGGAYNEQFF
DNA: TGTGCCAGCAGTCTAGCGGGCGGCGCCTACAATGAGCAGTTCTTC

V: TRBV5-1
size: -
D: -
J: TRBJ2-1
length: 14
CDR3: CASSLKVVDNEQFF
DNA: TGCGCCAGCAGCTTGAAGGTGGTGGACAATGAGCAGTTCTTC

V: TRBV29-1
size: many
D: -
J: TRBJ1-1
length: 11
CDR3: CSSKENTEAFF
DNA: TGCAGCTCGAAAGAGAACACTGAAGCTTTCTTT

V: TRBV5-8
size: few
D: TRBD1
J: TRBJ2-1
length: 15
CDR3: CASSWGTGGYNEQFF
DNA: TGTGCCAGCAGCTGGGGGACAGGGGGGTACAATGAGCAGTTCTTC

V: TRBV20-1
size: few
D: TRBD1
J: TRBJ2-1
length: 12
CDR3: CSAIDRANEQFF
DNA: TGCAGTGCCATTGACAGGGCCAATGAGCAGTTCTTC

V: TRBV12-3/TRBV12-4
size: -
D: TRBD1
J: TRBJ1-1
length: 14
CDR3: CASRNRGPNTEAFF
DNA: TGTGCCAGCAGAAACAGGGGGCCGAACACTGAAGCTTTCTTT

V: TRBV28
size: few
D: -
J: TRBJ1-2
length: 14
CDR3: CASKSPGGGYGYTF
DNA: TGTGCCAGCAAGTCTCCGGGGGGCGGATATGGCTACACCTTC

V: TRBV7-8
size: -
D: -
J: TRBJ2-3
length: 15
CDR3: CASSPDRRPRYTQYF
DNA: TGTGCCAGCAGCCCAGACAGGCGGCCTAGGTATACGCAGTATTTT

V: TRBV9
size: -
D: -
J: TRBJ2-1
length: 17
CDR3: CASSVLAGGGGYNEQFF
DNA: TGTGCCAGCAGCGTTTTGGCCGGGGGCGGGGGCTACAATGAGCAGTTCTTC

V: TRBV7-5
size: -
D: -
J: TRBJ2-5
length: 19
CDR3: CISVSEAPEGGRSQETQYF
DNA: -

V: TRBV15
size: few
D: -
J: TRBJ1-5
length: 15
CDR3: CATSRDYRSYQPQHF
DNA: TGTGCCACCAGCAGAGATTACAGGAGTTATCAGCCCCAGCATTTT

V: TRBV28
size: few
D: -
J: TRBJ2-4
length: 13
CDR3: CASSSPHKNIQYF
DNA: TGTGCCAGCAGTTCTCCGCACAAAAACATTCAGTACTTC

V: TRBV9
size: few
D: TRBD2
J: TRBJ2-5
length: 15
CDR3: CASSVRTSGQETQYF
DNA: TGTGCCAGCAGCGTACGGACTAGCGGCCAAGAGACCCAGTACTTC

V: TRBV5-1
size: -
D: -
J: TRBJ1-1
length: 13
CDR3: CASMRLPNVEAFF
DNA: TGCGCCAGCATGCGGCTACCGAACGTGGAAGCTTTCTTT

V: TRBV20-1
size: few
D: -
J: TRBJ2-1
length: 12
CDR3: CSAVYEFNEQFF
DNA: TGCAGTGCCGTCTATGAGTTCAATGAGCAGTTCTTC

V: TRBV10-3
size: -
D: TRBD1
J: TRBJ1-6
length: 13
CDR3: CATRDRGGSPLHF
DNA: TGTGCCACCCGGGACAGGGGTGGTTCACCCCTCCACTTT

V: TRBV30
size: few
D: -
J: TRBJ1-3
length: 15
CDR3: CAWSNPKRFGNTIYF
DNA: TGTGCCTGGAGTAACCCAAAGCGATTCGGAAACACCATATATTTT

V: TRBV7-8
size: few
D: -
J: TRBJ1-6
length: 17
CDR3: CASSLKPVRDTDSPLHF
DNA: TGTGCCAGCAGCTTAAAACCCGTCCGGGACACAGATTCACCCCTCCACTTT

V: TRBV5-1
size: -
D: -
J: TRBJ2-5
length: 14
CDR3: CASSHVLYQETQYF
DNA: TGCGCCAGCAGCCACGTTCTGTACCAAGAGACCCAGTACTTC

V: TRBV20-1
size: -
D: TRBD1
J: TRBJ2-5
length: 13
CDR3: CSATRGQPETQYF
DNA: TGCAGTGCTACCAGGGGGCAGCCAGAGACCCAGTACTTC

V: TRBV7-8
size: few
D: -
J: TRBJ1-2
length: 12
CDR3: CASSLEGGGYTF
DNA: TGTGCCAGCAGCTTAGAAGGGGGTGGCTACACCTTC

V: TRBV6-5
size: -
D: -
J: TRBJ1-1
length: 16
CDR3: CASSYLGSGMNTEAFF
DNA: TGTGCCAGCAGTTACCTGGGTTCGGGTATGAACACTGAAGCTTTCTTT

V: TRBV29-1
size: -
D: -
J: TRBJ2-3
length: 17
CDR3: CSVGYPFSDFRTDTQYF
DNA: TGCAGCGTCGGGTATCCTTTTAGCGACTTTAGGACAGATACGCAGTATTTT

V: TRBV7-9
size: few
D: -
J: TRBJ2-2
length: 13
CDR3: CAGPLGSAGELFF
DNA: TGTGCGGGACCTTTGGGCTCCGCCGGGGAGCTGTTTTTT

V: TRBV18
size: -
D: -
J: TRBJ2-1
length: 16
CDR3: CASAGPNTKPHNEQFF
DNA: TGTGCCAGCGCCGGGCCAAACACAAAACCCCACAATGAGCAGTTCTTC

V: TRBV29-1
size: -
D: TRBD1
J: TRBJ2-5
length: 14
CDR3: CSVQIRQGWETQYF
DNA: TGCAGCGTTCAGATTCGACAGGGGTGGGAGACCCAGTACTTC

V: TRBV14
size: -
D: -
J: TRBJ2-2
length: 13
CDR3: CASSQVVGGELFF
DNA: TGTGCCAGCAGCCAAGTTGTCGGCGGGGAGCTGTTTTTT

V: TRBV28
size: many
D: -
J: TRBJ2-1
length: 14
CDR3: CASSLAPPGWEQFF
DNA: TGTGCCAGCAGTTTAGCCCCCCCCGGGTGGGAGCAGTTCTTC

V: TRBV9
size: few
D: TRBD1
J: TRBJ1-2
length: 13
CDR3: CASNPGGGIGYTF
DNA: TGTGCCAGCAATCCAGGGGGAGGTATAGGCTACACCTTC

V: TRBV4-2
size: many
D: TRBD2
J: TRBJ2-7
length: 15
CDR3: CASSQEGLAGVEQYF
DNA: TGTGCCAGCAGCCAAGAAGGACTAGCGGGGGTCGAGCAGTACTTC

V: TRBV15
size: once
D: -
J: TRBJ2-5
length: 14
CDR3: CATSSPGIVETQYF
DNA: TGTGCCACCAGCAGCCCGGGGATTGTGGAGACCCAGTACTTC

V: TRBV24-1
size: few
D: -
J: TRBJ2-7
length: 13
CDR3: CATSGALSYEQYF
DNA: TGTGCCACCAGCGGGGCCCTCTCCTACGAGCAGTACTTC

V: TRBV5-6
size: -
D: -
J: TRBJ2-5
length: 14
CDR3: CASSSVRGIETQYF
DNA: TGTGCCAGCAGCTCCGTTAGGGGAATAGAGACCCAGTACTTC

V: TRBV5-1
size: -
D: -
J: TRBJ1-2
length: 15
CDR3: CASSPQIRGNYGYTF
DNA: TGCGCCAGCAGCCCGCAAATTCGGGGTAACTATGGCTACACCTTC

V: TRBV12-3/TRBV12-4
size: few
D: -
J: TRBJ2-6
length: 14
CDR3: CATQMHGGANVLTF
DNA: TGTGCCACCCAGATGCACGGCGGGGCCAACGTCCTGACTTTC

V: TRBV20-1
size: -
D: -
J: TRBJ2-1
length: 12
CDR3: CSSNRAPTEQFF
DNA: TGCAGTAGTAACAGGGCCCCGACCGAGCAGTTCTTC

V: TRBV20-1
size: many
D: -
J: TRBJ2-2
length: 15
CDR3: CSARRGTADTGELFF
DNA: TGCAGTGCTAGACGGGGGACAGCCGACACCGGGGAGCTGTTTTTT

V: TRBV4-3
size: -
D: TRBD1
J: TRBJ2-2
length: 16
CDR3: CASSQAGQLGTGELFF
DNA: TGCGCCAGCAGCCAAGCGGGACAGCTTGGGACCGGGGAGCTGTTTTTT

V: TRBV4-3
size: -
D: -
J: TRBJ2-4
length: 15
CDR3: CASSLGSQRGNIQYF
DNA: TGCGCCAGCAGCCTCGGTTCGCAGAGAGGAAACATTCAGTACTTC

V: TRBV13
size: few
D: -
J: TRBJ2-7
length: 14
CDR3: CASSLDRVNYEQYF
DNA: TGTGCCAGCAGCTTAGATCGGGTAAACTACGAGCAGTACTTC